This T cell receptor beta chain derives from a study of T cells in Graves' hyperthyroidism and ophthalmopathy. Study-level results: Ophthalmopathy and stable hyperthyroidism were separated by a 13 V-J model. Also found in blood were most expanded thyroid clonotypes above 0.001.

Germline V gene lookup returns CDR1 SGHVS and CDR2 FNYEAQ. Between the trimmed V and J ends, which lost 4 bases and 0 bases, there was a span of 6 bases. The CDR3 consists of 14 residues. Stable disease denoted Graves' hyperthyroidism without ophthalmopathy progression within 18 months. Hyperthyroidism, newly diagnosed and lasting under 2 months, affected patients aged 18 to 65. In its sample, this clonotype was seen many times. What it binds is not known. The CDR3 regions of TCR beta were amplified from RNA transcripts. First-round RT-PCR of the TCR CDR3 relied on the HTBI primer set. TCRdb analysed the multiplex PCR reads with MiXCR anew, one entry per CDR3 protein. The repertoire has about 840,000 distinct CDR3 sequences, approximately 40% of them found once; the top ten carry 7% to 10%.

The clonotype was recovered from a man between 18 and 35 years old with Graves' hyperthyroidism. V and J are TRBV7-6 and TRBJ1-4; no clear D. Sequencing input: blood. The CDR3 region is CASSSPPTNEKLFF. In nucleotides, the CDR3 is TGTGCCAGCAGCTCCCCCCCAACTAATGAAAAACTGTTTTTT.